These 21 T cell receptor beta chains originate from one sample sequenced in a study of T cell responses to AZD1222 COVID-19 vaccine. Assay: immunoSEQ multiplex PCR; the TCRdb copy retains only in-frame clones and omits some. The data show 90,000 to 150,000 clones, 80% to 95% seen once. Material: peripheral blood, obtained 28 days after the second dose of the MenACWY control vaccine. These receptor sequences come from an adult who received the MenACWY meningococcal vaccine as a control.

This chain links TRBV15 with TRBJ1-2; 11 bases match TRBD1. V was clipped by 5 bases and J by 8 bases; unmatched bases: 7. CDR1 LNHNV and CDR2 YYDKDF come from the germline V gene (reference sequence). CDR3 length equals 14 residues. In DNA, the CDR3 is TGTGCCACCAGCGGGGGGACAGGGGGAGTGGGCTACACCTTC. As protein: CATSGGTGGVGYTF.

This clone was seen a few times. The chain joins TRBV6-2 or TRBV6-3 to TRBJ2-7; D is uncertain. The germline CDR1 and CDR2 sequences are MNHEY and SVGEGT. The CDR3 contains 15 residues. Trimming removed 5 bases at V and 1 base at J, with 15 bases between. Here the CDR3 reads CASSPGRGKSYEQYV. CDR3 DNA: TGTGCCAGCAGTCCCGGAAGAGGTAAATCCTACGAGCAGTACGTC.

The rearrangement uses TRBV5-8 and TRBJ1-6, with no clear D. CDR1 is SGHTS and CDR2 is YDEGEE in the germline V gene. The CDR3 spans 15 residues. The V end lost 0 bases, the J end lost 8 bases, and 12 bases lay between the germline ends. The CDR3 DNA reads TGTGCCAGCAGCTTGGGGTTTGCAAGGGATTCACCCCTCCACTTT. Residues: CASSLGFARDSPLHF.

Here the CDR3 reads CASSFSVGEGANTEAFF. In DNA form, the CDR3 reads TGTGCCAGCAGCTTCTCCGTCGGGGAGGGAGCGAACACTGAAGCTTTCTTT. This rearrangement joins TRBV7-8 to TRBJ1-1, with D unresolved. CDR3 length: 17 amino acids. The V gene lost 3 bases and the J gene lost 1 base, with 18 bases spanning the gap. Germline V gives CDR1 SGHVS, CDR2 FQNEAQ.

The rearrangement joins TRBV21-1 to TRBJ2-7; the table's D call of TRBD1 was not tested on the DNA. TRBV21-1 is described as a pseudogene. The CDR3 runs to 15 residues. CDR3 region: CASCLRHRGPYEQYF. The CDR3 DNA sequence: TGTGCCAGCTGCCTGAGACACAGGGGACCCTACGAGCAGTACTTC.

The chain is built from TRBV2 and TRBJ2-7; 12 nucleotides align to TRBD2. V lost 6 bases to trimming and J lost 5 bases; unmatched junction nucleotides: 5. This CDR3 has 14 residues. The V gene's germline CDR1 is SNHLY and CDR2 FYNNEI. CDR3 amino acids: CASRETSGSHEQYF. CDR3 DNA: TGTGCCAGCAGGGAGACTAGCGGGAGCCACGAGCAGTACTTC.

This chain connects TRBV29-1 to TRBJ2-7, with no clear D. Trimming pared 3 bases from V and 1 base from J, leaving 7 bases between. This CDR3 has 12 amino acids. The germline V gene encodes CDR1 SQVTM and CDR2 ANQGSEA. CDR3 sequence (DNA): TGCAGCGTTGAGTCACCTTCCTACGAGCAGTACTTC. Amino acid sequence: CSVESPSYEQYF.

The J gene is TRBJ1-2, the V gene TRBV4-3; 9 bases line up with TRBD1. The germline V gene has CDR1 LGHNA and CDR2 YSLEER. V trimming: 1 base; J trimming: 4 bases; junction bases outside the gene matches: 7. The length of the CDR3 is 16 residues. Written as DNA, the CDR3 is TGCGCCAGCAGCCAAGTTTCGGGACAGGGTTCCTATGGCTACACCTTC. It codes for CASSQVSGQGSYGYTF.

The V gene is TRBV7-2, the J gene TRBJ2-5; 14 bases fit TRBD2. This CDR3 has 16 amino acids. The ends lost 5 bases at V and 9 bases at J; junction bases unmatched: 11. Germline V CDR1 and CDR2: SGHTA, FQGNSA. The CDR3 coding sequence is TGTGCCAGCAGCACCCGGACTAGCGGGGGGCTCGTGGCCCAGTACTTC. This codes for CASSTRTSGGLVAQYF. The variable domain in full, with the rest retrieved from reference TRBV7-2 and TRBJ2-5, is GAGVSQSPSNKVTEKGKDVELRCDPISGHTALYWYRQSLGQGLEFLIYFQGNSAPDKSGLPSDRFSAERTGGSVSTLTIQRTQQEDSAVYLCASSTRTSGGLVAQYFGPGTRLLVL.

V is TRBV12-3 or TRBV12-4 and J is TRBJ2-5; D perhaps matches TRBD2 (6 bases). This CDR3 contains 13 residues. The V end lost 4 bases, the J end lost 4 bases, and 10 bases lay between the germline ends. CDR3 sequence (DNA): TGTGCCAGCAGTTGGGACTCATCAGAGACCCAGTACTTC. This translates into CASSWDSSETQYF.

The V gene is TRBV28, the J gene TRBJ2-6; possible D gene TRBD1, 6 bases. Per the germline V gene, CDR1 is MDHEN and CDR2 is SYDVKM. The CDR3 spans 16 residues. V was pared by 8 bases and J by 0 bases, with 14 bases between. This CDR3 reads CASSGHQISGANVLTF. CDR3 sequence (DNA): TGTGCCAGCTCGGGACATCAAATCTCTGGGGCCAACGTCCTGACTTTC.

This clone came up once. The V and J genes are TRBV19 and TRBJ1-1; D is unresolved. This CDR3 has 13 residues. V lost 7 bases and J 4 bases, leaving 13 bases between the germline ends. Germline loops: CDR1 LNHDA, CDR2 SQIVND (reference sequence). CDR3 DNA: TGTGCCAGTATGGCGCGCGAGGGCACTGAAGCTTTCTTT. Amino acid sequence: CASMAREGTEAFF.

The chain couples TRBV6-6 to TRBJ1-4; 7 bases align to TRBD1. The CDR3 has 15 amino acids. CDR1 and CDR2 from the germline V gene are MNHNY and SVGAGI (reference sequence). The junction had 10 bases not matched to a gene; V was cut back by 6 bases and J by 6 bases. The CDR3 loop reads CASSPPDRVDEKLFF. The DNA of the CDR3 is TGTGCCAGCAGCCCCCCCGACAGGGTTGATGAAAAACTGTTTTTT.

The chain joins TRBV28 to TRBJ2-6, with 7 bases identical to TRBD1. The CDR3 has 15 amino acids. Looked up from germline, CDR1 is MDHEN and CDR2 is SYDVKM. Trimming removed 6 bases from V and 4 bases from J; junction bases left unmatched: 6. This CDR3 reads CASSQGVDGANVLTF. CDR3 DNA sequence: TGTGCCAGCAGCCAGGGGGTAGACGGGGCCAACGTCCTGACTTTC.

The chain has TRBV28 and TRBJ2-1, with a weak D call TRBD2 (5 bases). CDR3 length equals 17 residues. V gave up 4 bases and J gave up 0 bases, with 16 bases separating them. CDR1 and CDR2 (germline): MDHEN, SYDVKM. The CDR3 spells CASSSTRDFFSYNEQFF. The CDR3 DNA reads as TGTGCCAGCAGTTCGACCCGGGATTTCTTCTCCTACAATGAGCAGTTCTTC.

The count of this clone is one. This chain connects TRBV14 to TRBJ2-3; D not resolved. The germline V gene has CDR1 SGHDN and CDR2 FVKESK. Trimming removed 4 bases at V and 0 bases at J, with 2 bases between. The CDR3 runs 12 residues. The CDR3 here is CASSLSTDTQYF. The CDR3 DNA is TGTGCCAGCAGCCTTAGCACAGATACGCAGTATTTT.

This rearrangement joins TRBV7-9 to TRBJ2-3; 7 bases are shared with TRBD1. Unmatched junction bases numbered 9, after V lost 4 bases and J lost 2 bases. Germline V gene data show CDR1 as SEHNR and CDR2 as FQNEAQ (reference sequence). The CDR3 length is 16 residues. The CDR3 region has the DNA TGTGCCAGCAGCTACGCGGACAGGCAAGACACAGATACGCAGTATTTT. This encodes CASSYADRQDTDTQYF. Variable domain in full (rest from reference TRBV7-9 and TRBJ2-3): DTGVSQNPRHKITKRGQNVTFRCDPISEHNRLYWYRQTLGQGPEFLTYFQNEAQLEKSRLLSDRFSAERPKGSFSTLEIQRTEQGDSAMYLCASSYADRQDTDTQYFGPGTRLTVL.

This chain uses TRBV7-2 with TRBJ2-5, with D possibly being TRBD1 (5 bases). The V gene lost 2 bases and the J gene lost 3 bases, with 13 bases spanning the gap. Germline loops: CDR1 SGHTA, CDR2 FQGNSA. This CDR3 is 15 amino acids long. The CDR3 region is CASSLLDIREETQYF. The CDR3 DNA sequence: TGTGCCAGCAGCTTACTGGACATACGGGAAGAGACCCAGTACTTC.

The chain recombines TRBV2 with TRBJ2-5; 9 bases align to TRBD1. CDR1 SNHLY and CDR2 FYNNEI come from the germline V gene. The CDR3 consists of 19 residues. V was clipped by 0 bases and J by 6 bases; unmatched bases: 17. Written as DNA, the CDR3 is TGTGCCAGCAGTGAAGCGCTTCTGGACAGGGGAGAGGTGTTTAAGACCCAGTACTTC. Encoded protein: CASSEALLDRGEVFKTQYF.

This clone was detected only once. This chain links TRBV18 with TRBJ2-5; 11 bases agree with TRBD2. CDR1 is KGHSH, CDR2 LQKENI, per germline. The CDR3 contains 17 residues. Germline trimming cut 0 bases from V and 2 bases from J; bases unmatched to any gene: 5. The CDR3 DNA reads TGTGCCAGCTCACCACCACTAGCGGGGGACTTTCAAGAGACCCAGTACTTC. Translated, it gives CASSPPLAGDFQETQYF.

The J gene is TRBJ2-5, the V gene TRBV7-3; the D call may be TRBD1 or TRBD2 (5 bases each). The CDR3 length is 15 residues. Germline CDR1 reads SGHTA; CDR2 reads FQGTGA. The V and J ends lost 3 bases and 2 bases respectively, with 13 bases between them. This CDR3 reads CASSFSGRQQETQYF. Here the CDR3 DNA reads TGTGCCAGCAGCTTCTCGGGACGCCAGCAAGAGACCCAGTACTTC.